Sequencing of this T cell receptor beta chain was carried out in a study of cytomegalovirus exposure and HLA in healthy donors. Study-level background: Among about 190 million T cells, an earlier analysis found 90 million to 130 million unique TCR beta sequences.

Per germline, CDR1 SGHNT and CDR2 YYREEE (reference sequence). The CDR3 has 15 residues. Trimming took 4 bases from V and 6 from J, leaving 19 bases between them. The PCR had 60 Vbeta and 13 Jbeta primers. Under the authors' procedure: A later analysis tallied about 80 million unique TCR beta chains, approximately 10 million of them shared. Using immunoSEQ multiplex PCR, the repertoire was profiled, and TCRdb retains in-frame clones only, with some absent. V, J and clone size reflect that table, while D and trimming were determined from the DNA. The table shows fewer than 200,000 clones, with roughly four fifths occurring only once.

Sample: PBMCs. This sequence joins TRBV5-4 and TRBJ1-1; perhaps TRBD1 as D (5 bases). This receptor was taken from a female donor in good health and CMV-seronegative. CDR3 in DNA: TGTGCCAGCAGCCGTTGGGACGGGGGAAGGGCTGAAGCTTTCTTT. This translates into CASSRWDGGRAEAFF.